There are many counts of the clone carrying this T cell receptor (beta chain). Construction of TCR beta libraries relied on iRepertoire HTBI primers and on Arm-PCR targeting CDR3 regions. A single record per CDR3 protein comes from TCRdb applying MiXCR to the multiplex PCR reads. Of around 420,000 distinct CDR3 sequences listed, about 16% were seen once; the top ten hold approximately 22%. Time point in this sample: newly diagnosed GD, antithyroid drugs for less than 3 months. RNA extracted from PBMCs served as the sequencing template. Recruitment took place at an endocrinology department in Xi'an, China. Trimming took 5 bases from V and 3 from J, leaving 14 bases between them. In germline, CDR1 is MNHEY, CDR2 SVGEGT. The CDR3 runs to 14 residues. This specimen belongs to a study of regulatory T cells in long-lasting Graves disease.

The chain recombines TRBV6-2 or TRBV6-3 with TRBJ2-7, with D possibly TRBD2 on 5 matching bases. The sequence derives from a female donor with Graves disease. Material: peripheral blood mononuclear cells (PBMCs), obtained at new diagnosis, from a patient treated with antithyroid drugs. Here the CDR3 reads CASSEERSYYEQYF. The DNA for the CDR3 is TGTGCCAGCAGTGAAGAGCGGAGCTACTACGAGCAGTACTTC.